The clone carrying this T cell receptor beta chain occurred once. Its antigen is as yet unknown. The data were taken from a study of cytomegalovirus exposure and HLA in healthy donors. Study-level findings and limits: Most CMV-associated TCR beta chains were later found to appear HLA-restricted. Later analysis identified a missense DCLRE1C variant that was linked to TCR beta V- and J-gene trimming. The classifier, whose performance was assessed in both the original and validation cohorts, reportedly diagnosed cytomegalovirus status with high specificity and sensitivity.

At the time of sampling, donors were nominally healthy, though unrecorded immune exposures were likely. CDR1 is LNHDA, CDR2 SQIVND, per germline (reference sequence). CDR3 size: 16 residues. With 3 bases clipped from V and 6 bases from J, the junction kept 9 bases outside the gene matches. PCR used 60 Vbeta primers and 13 Jbeta primers. This table comes from immunoSEQ multiplex PCR, and its TCRdb copy is limited to in-frame clones, with some not included. The sample comprises 90,000 or so clones, under 90% of which are singletons, and about a third rests with the top ten. Specimen: PBMCs. V gene TRBV19 combines with J gene TRBJ2-1; TRBD2 aligns across 9 bases. The TCR sequence derives from a man aged 50 or older in good health and CMV-seropositive. The CDR3 coding sequence is TGTGCCAGTAGTATCAGTCGGCTAGCGGGAAGCAATGAGCAGTTCTTC. This encodes CASSISRLAGSNEQFF.